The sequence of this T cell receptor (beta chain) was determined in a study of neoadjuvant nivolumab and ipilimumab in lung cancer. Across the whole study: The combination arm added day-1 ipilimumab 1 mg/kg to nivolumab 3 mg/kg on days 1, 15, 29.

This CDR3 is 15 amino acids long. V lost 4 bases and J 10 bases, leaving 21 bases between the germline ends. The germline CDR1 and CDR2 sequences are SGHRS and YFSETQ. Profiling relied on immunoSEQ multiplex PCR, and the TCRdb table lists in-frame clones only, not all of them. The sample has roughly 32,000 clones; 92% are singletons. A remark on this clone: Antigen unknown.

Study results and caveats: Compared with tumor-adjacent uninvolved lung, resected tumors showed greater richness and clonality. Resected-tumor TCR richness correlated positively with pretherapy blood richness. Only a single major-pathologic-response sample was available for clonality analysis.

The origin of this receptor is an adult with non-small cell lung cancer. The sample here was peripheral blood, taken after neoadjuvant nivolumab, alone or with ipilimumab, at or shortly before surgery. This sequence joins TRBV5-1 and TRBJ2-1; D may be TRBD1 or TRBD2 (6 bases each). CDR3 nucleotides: TGCGCCAGCAGCCGGTGGGGGGCCCGAAGCGCCGAGCAGTTCTTC. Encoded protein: CASSRWGARSAEQFF.